A few counts support the clone carrying this T cell receptor beta chain. Its antigen is unknown. These data belong to a study of beta chain features in type 1 diabetes. Notes on the study in general: At VDJ recombination sites, type 1 diabetes patients had fewer insertions and more deleted nucleotides.

In germline, CDR1 is MDHEN, CDR2 SYDVKM. This CDR3 is built from 16 residues. Trimming left V 4 bases short and J 2 bases short, with 14 bases between. Every bit of the isolated RNA underwent reverse transcription, so sequencing read expressed TCRB transcripts. Sequenced by immunoSEQ multiplex PCR; TCRdb stores in-frame clones only, minus some. Found here are 250,000 or so clones, 68% of them singletons; the top ten hold about 0.05%. Each of the CD4+ naive, central memory, regulatory and stem cell-like memory populations was sorted via CD45RO/CCR7/CD25/CD127/CD95/CD27. The rearrangement joins TRBV28 to TRBJ2-2, with a possible D match to TRBD2 (6 bases). The TCR was taken from a man in his thirties or forties in good health. Material: naive CD4+ T cells from blood. The CDR3 DNA follows: TGTGCCAGCAGTTCCCTGGGGCGGGGCAACACCGGGGAGCTGTTTTTT. This sequence encodes CASSSLGRGNTGELFF.